The rows below give T cell receptor beta chains drawn from one sample of a study of blood T cell repertoires in COVID-19. Here immunoSEQ multiplex PCR was the method, and the copy in TCRdb shows in-frame clones only, minus some. The repertoire holds some 170,000 clones, roughly 80% seen once, with more than 9.5% in the top ten. Source material: peripheral blood. Source of these receptors: a woman aged 40 to 49 with COVID-19, enrolled during active disease. Both conserved end residues are part of each CDR3. Fields, in order: D gene, clone size, V gene, J gene, CDR3 DNA, CDR3 protein. D genes are given only for firm matches. Expanded clones get a size class; other rows say once, few or many, or leave the size out.

>NA|NA|TRBV29-1|TRBJ2-3
TGCAGCGTTGTTCCCCGTGGTAGTTACGGCACAGATACGCAGTATTTT
CSVVPRGSYGTDTQYF
>TRBD2|NA|TRBV5-1|TRBJ2-1
TGCGCCAGCAGCTTGGGTAGCGGGAACTACAATGAGCAGTTCTTC
CASSLGSGNYNEQFF
>TRBD1|few|TRBV7-9|TRBJ2-1
TGTGCCAGCAGCTTGGGACAGGGTCTTAGCAATGAGCAGTTCTTC
CASSLGQGLSNEQFF
>TRBD1|NA|TRBV7-3|TRBJ2-2
TGTGCCAGCAGCGAACAGGGGCCGAACACCGGGGAGCTGTTTTTT
CASSEQGPNTGELFF
>NA|NA|TRBV19|TRBJ1-1
TGTGCCAGTAGTATAGGACAGCCGAACACTGAAGCTTTCTTT
CASSIGQPNTEAFF
>NA|NA|TRBV10-2|TRBJ2-5
TGCGCCAGCAGTGGCCAGCGAAGGGGTGAAGAGACCCAGTACTTC
CASSGQRRGEETQYF
>TRBD1|NA|TRBV19|TRBJ2-5
TGTGCCAGTAGTATAGGACAGGGAACTAAAGAGACCCAGTACTTC
CASSIGQGTKETQYF
>NA|NA|TRBV7-3|TRBJ1-6
TGTGCCAGCAGCTTAGACAGTAATTCACCCCTCCACTTT
CASSLDSNSPLHF
>NA|once|TRBV6-1|TRBJ1-6
TGTGCCAGCAGTGAACCCGCACGGAATTCACCCCTCCACTTT
CASSEPARNSPLHF
>NA|NA|TRBV9|TRBJ2-1
TGTGCCAGCAGCCCGCCCCCGGGCGGGGCTTACAATGAGCAGTTCTTC
CASSPPPGGAYNEQFF
>NA|NA|TRBV6-5|TRBJ2-1
TGTGCCAGCAGGGAGACAGCTCTTTACAATGAGCAGTTCTTC
CASRETALYNEQFF
>TRBD2|NA|TRBV13|TRBJ2-1
TGTGCCAGCAGCATAGGACTAGTCCTGTACAATGAGCAGTTCTTC
CASSIGLVLYNEQFF
>TRBD2|NA|TRBV27|TRBJ2-7
TGTGCCAGCAGTTTCCTGGCTAGCGGGAGCGTCCACGAGCAGTACTTC
CASSFLASGSVHEQYF
>NA|NA|TRBV5-4|TRBJ2-3
TGTGCCAGCAGCCCTGTAGGAGGTTCAGATACGCAGTATTTT
CASSPVGGSDTQYF
>TRBD1|NA|TRBV4-2|TRBJ2-7
TGTGCCAGCAGCCCCCGGGACAGTTCCTACGAGCAGTACTTC
CASSPRDSSYEQYF
>TRBD1|once|TRBV6-5|TRBJ2-2
TGTGCCAGCAGTTACTCCACAGGGGATGTCGGGGAGCTGTTTTTT
CASSYSTGDVGELFF
>NA|NA|TRBV28|TRBJ1-4
TGTGCCAGCACGTTCAGGGGTTATGAAAAACTGTTTTTT
CASTFRGYEKLFF
>TRBD1|NA|TRBV11-2|TRBJ1-4
TGTGCCAGCAGTCGGGACAGGGGGCGCGAAAAACTGTTTTTT
CASSRDRGREKLFF
>TRBD2|NA|TRBV2|TRBJ2-7
TGTGCCAGCAGTCCCGGGACTAGCGGTTACGAGCAGTACTTC
CASSPGTSGYEQYF
>NA|NA|TRBV6-5|TRBJ1-2
TGTGCCAGCAGTTACGGTCAGGGAGGTGGCTACACCTTC
CASSYGQGGGYTF
>NA|NA|TRBV5-6|TRBJ1-6
TGTGCCAGCAGCTTGGTCGCAGGGATCAATTCACCCCTCCACTTT
CASSLVAGINSPLHF
>TRBD1|NA|TRBV7-9|TRBJ1-1
TGTGCCAGCAGCCCGGGACAGGGGACGAACACTGAAGCTTTCTTT
CASSPGQGTNTEAFF
>NA|NA|TRBV11-2|TRBJ1-2
TGTGCCAGCAGCTTAGGGTTGGCAGGTATCTATGGCTACACCTTC
CASSLGLAGIYGYTF
>TRBD1|NA|TRBV4-1|TRBJ1-5
TGCGCCAGCAGCCAAGAAGGACAGGGGACCTATAGCAATCAGCCCCAGCATTTT
CASSQEGQGTYSNQPQHF
>NA|NA|TRBV4-1|TRBJ1-1
TGCGCCAGCAGCCAAGTTGGGGGGACTGAAGCTTTCTTT
CASSQVGGTEAFF
>NA|once|TRBV6-5|TRBJ1-5
TGTGCCAGCAGTTTAGGGGCTAACAATCAGCCCCAGCATTTT
CASSLGANNQPQHF
>NA|few|TRBV7-2|TRBJ2-2
TGTGCCAGCAGCCCCCTTAGCTTCGCCGTCGGTAGGAGCACCGGGGAGCTGTTTTTT
CASSPLSFAVGRSTGELFF
>TRBD1|NA|TRBV7-3|TRBJ2-4
TGTGCCAGCAGCTCAAGGGACAGGGAGAGGGCCAAAAACATTCAGTACTTC
CASSSRDRERAKNIQYF
>NA|NA|TRBV18|TRBJ1-2
TGTGCCAGCTCACCGAAATCGACAGGCCCAGGCTATGGCTACACCTTC
CASSPKSTGPGYGYTF
>NA|many|TRBV7-9|TRBJ1-1
TGTGCCAGCAGCTTACTGGGGGGAAACACTGAAGCTTTCTTT
CASSLLGGNTEAFF
>NA|NA|TRBV2|TRBJ1-2
TGTGCCAGCAGTGAAGGTGGTGGGGCCCTCTATGGCTACACCTTC
CASSEGGGALYGYTF
>TRBD2|NA|TRBV28|TRBJ2-3
TGTGCCAGCAGTTTATTTGAGCGGGGGTCCACAGATACGCAGTATTTT
CASSLFERGSTDTQYF
>NA|NA|TRBV9|TRBJ2-6
TGTGCCTCCGACTCCCGGGGGGCCCCGGGCGGGGCCAACGTCCTGACTTTC
CASDSRGAPGGANVLTF
>NA|many|TRBV7-8|TRBJ2-2
TGTGCCAGCAGTCCCAAAGCCTTCACCGGGGAGCTGTTTTTT
CASSPKAFTGELFF
>TRBD1|once|TRBV24-1|TRBJ2-1
TGTGCCACCAGTGATCAGACAGGGGCCCACTACAATGAGCAGTTCTTC
CATSDQTGAHYNEQFF
>NA|NA|TRBV6-5|TRBJ1-1
TGTGCCAGCAGCTCTCAGGGTACGGCCACTGAAGCTTTCTTT
CASSSQGTATEAFF
>TRBD2|NA|TRBV6-2/TRBV6-3|TRBJ2-3
TGTGCCAGCAGTTACAGTAGCGGGGGCACAGATACGCAGTATTTT
CASSYSSGGTDTQYF
>TRBD2|once|TRBV5-1|TRBJ2-2
TGCGCCAGCAGCTTGCTGGGACTAGCGGGGAAGGCAAACACCGGGGAGCTGTTTTTT
CASSLLGLAGKANTGELFF
>TRBD2|NA|TRBV28|TRBJ2-5
TGTGCCAGCAGTTCGGGTGATAGCGGGAGGGGGAGAGGAGACCAGTACTTC
CASSSGDSGRGRGDQYF
>TRBD2|once|TRBV5-4|TRBJ2-1
TGTGCCAGCAGCCTACCGACTAGCGGAGCCTACAATGAGCAGTTCTTC
CASSLPTSGAYNEQFF
>TRBD2|NA|TRBV3-1/TRBV3-2|TRBJ2-1
TGTGCCAGCAGCCCTAGCGGGAGGGCCGGAAATGAGCAGTTCTTC
CASSPSGRAGNEQFF
>NA|NA|TRBV23-1|TRBJ1-2
TGCGCCAGCAGTCAATCAAAAACCAGTTTGTATGGCTACACCTTC
CASSQSKTSLYGYTF
>TRBD2|NA|TRBV4-1|TRBJ2-2
TGCGCCAGCAGCCCCTACATACGTGCGGGAGAGGTGGAGAGAACCGGGGAGCTGTTTTTT
CASSPYIRAGEVERTGELFF
>NA|NA|TRBV5-1|TRBJ1-1
TGCGCCAGTAGAAAGTATACAGGGTCTTACACTGAAGCTTTCTTT
CASRKYTGSYTEAFF
>NA|NA|TRBV9|TRBJ1-5
TGTGCCAGCAGCGTAGAAGGCACAGGAGTCCAGCCCCAGCATTTT
CASSVEGTGVQPQHF
>NA|NA|TRBV5-6|TRBJ2-7
TGTGCCAGCCACAGGGTCTCCTACGAGCAGTACTTC
CASHRVSYEQYF
>TRBD2|NA|TRBV9|TRBJ2-1
TGTGCCAGCAGCGTAGCCGGGGGGGACTACAATGAGCAGTTCTTC
CASSVAGGDYNEQFF
>TRBD2|few|TRBV3-1/TRBV3-2|TRBJ2-1
TGTGCCAGCAGCCAAGGACTAGCGGGAGGCAATGAGCAGTTCTTC
CASSQGLAGGNEQFF